The next 24 T cell receptor beta chains were all read from a single sample in a study of T cell responses to AZD1222 COVID-19 vaccine. TCRdb keeps only in-frame clones here, not all; method: immunoSEQ multiplex PCR. This sample has around 220,000 clones, with roughly 94% found just once. This sample comprised peripheral blood, obtained 28 days after the second dose of the MenACWY control vaccine. The receptors here all came from an adult who received the MenACWY meningococcal vaccine as a control.

This clone was detected once. This chain uses TRBV5-1 with TRBJ2-6; no reliable D call. Germline CDR1 reads SGHRS; CDR2 reads YFSETQ. The CDR3 consists of 14 residues. The V and J ends lost 3 bases and 0 bases respectively, with 4 bases between them. The DNA for the CDR3 is TGCGCCAGCAGCTGGGACTCTGGGGCCAACGTCCTGACTTTC. It is translated as CASSWDSGANVLTF. Full variable domain (rest looked up from reference TRBV5-1 and TRBJ2-6): KAGVTQTPRYLIKTRGQQVTLSCSPISGHRSVSWYQQTPGQGLQFLFEYFSETQRNKGNFPGRFSGRQFSNSRSEMNVSTLELGDSALYLCASSWDSGANVLTFGAGSRLTVL.

This rearrangement joins TRBV6-5 to TRBJ1-6; 8 bases agree with TRBD1. Trimming cost V 2 bases and J 8 bases; bases outside gene matches: 5. The CDR3 runs to 15 residues. Germline CDR1 and CDR2: MNHEY and SVGAGI. The CDR3 DNA reads TGTGCCAGCAGTTACGAGGGACAGGCGTATTCACCCCTCCACTTT. It translates to CASSYEGQAYSPLHF.

J is TRBJ1-2 and V is TRBV5-5; D might be TRBD1 (6 bases). The V and J ends lost 4 bases and 5 bases respectively, with 18 bases between them. The CDR3 runs 15 residues. Germline V gene sequence: CDR1 SGHKS, CDR2 YYEKEE (reference sequence). The CDR3 sequence is CASSMAKGVTYGYTF. The CDR3 coding sequence is TGTGCCAGCAGCATGGCCAAGGGGGTAACTTATGGCTACACCTTC.

The V and J genes are TRBV2 and TRBJ1-2; D perhaps matches TRBD1 (6 bases). The V and J ends lost 6 bases and 8 bases respectively, with 16 bases between them. CDR3 length equals 13 residues. Germline lookup yields CDR1 SNHLY and CDR2 FYNNEI. This CDR3 is CASRGTGIGGYTF. The CDR3 DNA reads as TGTGCCAGCAGGGGAACAGGGATCGGCGGCTACACCTTC.

The V and J genes are TRBV9 and TRBJ1-2, with 8 bases matching TRBD1. Unmatched junction bases numbered 12, after V lost 3 bases and J lost 8 bases. This CDR3 is 15 amino acids long. Germline V gene lookup returns CDR1 SGDLS and CDR2 YYNGEE. The CDR3: CASSEYMDRVGGYTF. CDR3 coding DNA: TGTGCCAGCAGCGAATACATGGACAGGGTGGGCGGCTACACCTTC.

The J gene is TRBJ1-1, the V gene TRBV21-1. TRBV21-1 is a pseudogene locus. There are 13 residues in the CDR3. CDR3 protein: CASSSLASFGAFF. In DNA, the CDR3 is TGTGCCAGCAGCTCTTTAGCCAGCTTCGGAGCTTTCTTT.

The V gene is TRBV18, the J gene TRBJ1-1; 8 positions match TRBD1. The CDR3 contains 12 residues. V trimming: 6 bases; J trimming: 11 bases; junction bases outside the gene matches: 8. CDR1 KGHSH and CDR2 LQKENI come from the germline V gene. The CDR3 is CASSGTGGEAFF. In nucleotides, the CDR3 is TGTGCCAGCTCGGGGACAGGTGGAGAGGCTTTCTTT.

The chain joins TRBV29-1 to TRBJ2-1; 9 nucleotides line up with TRBD2. Looked up from germline, CDR1 is SQVTM and CDR2 is ANQGSEA. The CDR3 is 15 residues long. J lost 3 bases, V lost 4 bases, and 7 bases had no gene match. The CDR3 DNA reads as TGCAGCGTTGGGGCAAAGCGGGAGGACTACAATGAGCAGTTCTTC. As protein: CSVGAKREDYNEQFF.

Only a few counts were recorded for this clone. This chain links TRBV7-3 with TRBJ1-4; no reliable D call. Germline V CDR1 and CDR2: SGHTA, FQGTGA. The CDR3 totals 16 residues. Deletions cut 2 bases from V and 7 bases from J, with 17 bases between. This CDR3 is CASSLVEYYLAEKLFF. CDR3 nucleotide sequence: TGTGCCAGCAGCTTAGTTGAGTATTATTTGGCTGAAAAACTGTTTTTT.

The chain carries TRBV20-1 and TRBJ1-6; D unresolved. V lost 3 bases, J lost 8 bases, and 11 bases lay in between. This CDR3 comprises 13 residues. The germline gives CDR1 DFQATT, CDR2 SNEGSKA (reference sequence). CDR3 residues: CSASSERDSPLHF. CDR3 bases: TGCAGTGCTAGTTCGGAGAGGGATTCACCCCTCCACTTT.

CDR3 bases: TGTGCCAGCAGTTTATATCCAGGGGGTTTCTACGAGCAGTACTTC. Its translation is CASSLYPGGFYEQYF. This rearrangement joins TRBV27 to TRBJ2-7, with TRBD1 matching 7 bases. Germline CDR1 is MNHEY and CDR2 is SMNVEV (reference sequence). With 1 base clipped from V and 3 bases from J, the junction kept 6 bases outside the gene matches. This CDR3 is built from 15 residues.

This clone was observed once. The gene calls are TRBV29-1 and TRBJ2-1; D call uncertain. V dropped 4 bases and J dropped 2 bases, with 12 bases sitting between them. Per the germline V gene, CDR1 is SQVTM and CDR2 is ANQGSEA. This CDR3 spans 14 amino acids. The CDR3 nucleotides are TGCAGCGTTGTCCAGAGTCTTACCTACAATGAGCAGTTCTTC. It specifies CSVVQSLTYNEQFF.

V is TRBV18 and J is TRBJ1-1; no clear D gene. Germline V gene data show CDR1 as KGHSH and CDR2 as LQKENI. The CDR3 has 13 amino acids. Trimming took 3 bases from V and 6 from J, leaving 11 bases between them. Here the CDR3 reads CASSPQNNAEAFF. The CDR3 DNA reads TGTGCCAGCTCACCCCAAAACAATGCTGAAGCTTTCTTT.

As concerns this clone: Other DNA sequences from this sample encode an identical CDR3 as well. This chain joins TRBV27 and TRBJ2-2, with D possibly TRBD1 on 6 matching bases. The CDR3 consists of 13 residues. Trimming pared 5 bases from V and 6 bases from J, leaving 10 bases between. The germline V gene encodes CDR1 MNHEY and CDR2 SMNVEV (reference sequence). CDR3 sequence reads: CASSLRTAGELFF. CDR3 coding DNA: TGTGCCAGCAGTCTCCGGACAGCCGGGGAGCTGTTTTTT.

The chain has TRBV6-2 or TRBV6-3 and TRBJ1-5, with a weak D call TRBD1 (5 bases). This CDR3 region has 14 residues. V shed 5 bases and J shed 4 bases, with 12 bases lying between them. The germline V gene has CDR1 MNHEY and CDR2 SVGEGT. In DNA, the CDR3 is TGTGCCAGCAGTGGTCCAGGGACGAATCAGCCCCAGCATTTT. Translating it yields CASSGPGTNQPQHF.

The V gene is TRBV9, the J gene TRBJ2-1, with TRBD2 matching 7 bases. V lost 2 bases to trimming and J lost 3 bases; unmatched junction nucleotides: 8. Per the germline V gene, CDR1 is SGDLS and CDR2 is YYNGEE. This CDR3 is 16 amino acids long. The CDR3 nucleotides read TGTGCCAGCAGCGTGGGTCTAGCGGCTCTCTACAATGAGCAGTTCTTC. This encodes CASSVGLAALYNEQFF. Full variable domain (rest looked up from reference TRBV9 and TRBJ2-1): DSGVTQTPKHLITATGQRVTLRCSPRSGDLSVYWYQQSLDQGLQFLIQYYNGEERAKGNILERFSAQQFPDLHSELNLSSLELGDSALYFCASSVGLAALYNEQFFGPGTRLTVL.

This clone has just a few counts. The chain has TRBV2 and TRBJ1-2; possible D gene TRBD1, 6 bases. V lost 3 bases and J lost 4, with 24 bases in between. The CDR3 consists of 18 residues. Germline CDR1 SNHLY, CDR2 FYNNEI. The CDR3 spells CASSDTQGRESNLYGYTF. The CDR3 nucleotides read TGTGCCAGCAGTGATACACAGGGCAGGGAGTCCAATCTCTATGGCTACACCTTC.

This chain links TRBV9 with TRBJ2-1; the D gene is possibly TRBD1 (6 bases). Trimming removed 1 base from V and 4 bases from J, with 9 bases in between. Germline values: CDR1 SGDLS, CDR2 YYNGEE. The CDR3 runs 14 residues. CDR3 residues: CASSVRTEYNEQFF. CDR3 bases: TGTGCCAGCAGCGTAAGGACAGAGTACAATGAGCAGTTCTTC.

The rearrangement uses TRBV14 and TRBJ2-7; 9 bases are shared with TRBD1. The CDR3 spans 15 residues. J gave up 2 bases and V 3 bases, and 5 bases lay outside the gene matches. CDR1 SGHDN and CDR2 FVKESK come from the germline V gene. CDR3 nucleotide sequence: TGTGCCAGCAGCCAGATGGGGACAGGGACCTACGAGCAGTACTTC. As protein: CASSQMGTGTYEQYF.

The rearrangement links TRBV9 to TRBJ1-1, with a weak D call TRBD1 (5 bases). V was clipped by 0 bases and J by 3 bases, with 12 bases between them. CDR1 is SGDLS, CDR2 YYNGEE, per germline. The CDR3 loop spans 15 amino acids. The CDR3 DNA is TGTGCCAGCAGCGTAGTCCACGTGGGGGACACTGAAGCTTTCTTT. This encodes CASSVVHVGDTEAFF.

V is TRBV6-5 and J is TRBJ1-3, with D hard to call. Germline V lookup: CDR1 MNHEY, CDR2 SVGAGI. Trimming took 2 bases from V and 0 from J, leaving 11 bases between them. The CDR3 sequence is 16 residues long. The CDR3 loop is CASSYGGSDSGNTIYF. Written as DNA, the CDR3 is TGTGCCAGCAGTTACGGCGGCAGCGACTCTGGAAACACCATATATTTT.

V usage is TRBV13 and J usage is TRBJ2-1; 10 bases fit TRBD1. Germline CDR1 is PRHDT and CDR2 is FYEKMQ (reference sequence). This CDR3 spans 17 amino acids. Trimming at V came to 2 bases and at J to 7 bases, leaving 11 bases not matched to a gene. CDR3 sequence reads: CASSLSATGQGQNEQFF. CDR3 nucleotide sequence: TGTGCCAGCAGCTTATCTGCCACGGGACAGGGGCAAAATGAGCAGTTCTTC.

The rearrangement links TRBV2 to TRBJ2-2; TRBD1 or TRBD2 may be the D gene (6 bases each). Trimming shortened V by 4 bases and J by 0 bases, and 9 bases separated the two germline ends. The CDR3 covers 15 residues. Germline lookup yields CDR1 SNHLY and CDR2 FYNNEI. The CDR3 DNA sequence: TGTGCCAGCAGTGTTGGGGGGCCGAACACCGGGGAGCTGTTTTTT. It codes for CASSVGGPNTGELFF.

The V gene is TRBV2, the J gene TRBJ1-2; 8 bases align to TRBD1. This CDR3 is 15 amino acids long. V lost 9 bases to trimming and J lost 0 bases; unmatched junction nucleotides: 9. Per the germline V gene, CDR1 is SNHLY and CDR2 is FYNNEI. CDR3 region: CASRQGPAANYGYTF. CDR3 DNA: TGTGCCAGTCGACAGGGGCCCGCCGCTAACTATGGCTACACCTTC.